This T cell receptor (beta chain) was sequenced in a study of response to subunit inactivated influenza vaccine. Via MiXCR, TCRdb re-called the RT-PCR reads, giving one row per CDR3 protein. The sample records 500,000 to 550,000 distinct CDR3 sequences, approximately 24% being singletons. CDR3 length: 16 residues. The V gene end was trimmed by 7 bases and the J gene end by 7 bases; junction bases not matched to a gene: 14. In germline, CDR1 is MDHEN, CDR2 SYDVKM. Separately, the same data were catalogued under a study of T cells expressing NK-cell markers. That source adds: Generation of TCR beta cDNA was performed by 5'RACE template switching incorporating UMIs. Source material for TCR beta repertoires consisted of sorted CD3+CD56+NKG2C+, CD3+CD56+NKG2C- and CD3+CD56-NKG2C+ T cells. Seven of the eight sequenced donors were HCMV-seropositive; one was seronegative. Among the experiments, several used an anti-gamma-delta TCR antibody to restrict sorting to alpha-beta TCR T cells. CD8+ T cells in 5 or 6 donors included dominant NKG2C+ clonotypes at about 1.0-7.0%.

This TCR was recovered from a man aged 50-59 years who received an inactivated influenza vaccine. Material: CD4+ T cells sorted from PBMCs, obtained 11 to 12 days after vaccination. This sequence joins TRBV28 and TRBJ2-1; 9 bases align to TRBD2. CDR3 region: CASNPVISGRNNEQFF. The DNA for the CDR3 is TGTGCCAGCAACCCCGTTATTAGCGGGAGAAATAATGAGCAGTTCTTC.